This T cell receptor (beta chain) appears in the sequencing data of a study of blood T cell repertoires in COVID-19. Study overall: Researchers got acute and convalescent COVID-19 samples from the United States, Italy and Spain. Sources were T cells, B-cell-depleted T cells, or PBMCs; the material itself was cDNA or gDNA.

As handled by the study authors: Amplified reference gene primers provided the basis for estimating nucleated cell counts. Data came from immunoSEQ multiplex PCR; TCRdb stores just in-frame clones and leaves some out. V, J and clone size reflect that table, while D and trimming were determined from the DNA. The sample holds over 110,000 clones, 80% to 90% seen once. CDR3 size: 15 residues. From germline, CDR1 is MNHEY and CDR2 SVGAGI. Unmatched junction bases numbered 13, after V lost 7 bases and J lost 5 bases. The chain couples TRBV6-5 to TRBJ1-1; 7 bases are shared with TRBD1. The sample consisted of peripheral blood. This clonotype was sampled from a man in his sixties with active or convalescent COVID-19. Here the CDR3 DNA reads TGTGCCAGCACCGTACGACAGGGTGGGAGTACTGAAGCTTTCTTT. Translating it yields CASTVRQGGSTEAFF.